Here is one TCR beta chain with its context. Per the original methods: Researchers report that nucleated cell counts were estimated from reference gene primer amplification. Generated by immunoSEQ multiplex PCR, the TCRdb table keeps only in-frame clones and is missing some. V, J and clone size derive from that table, while D and trimming were established from the DNA sequence. This table has tens of thousands of clones, around 90% appearing once. These data come from a study of blood T cell repertoires in COVID-19. At the level of the study: There were acute and convalescent COVID-19 samples, and they came from the United States, Italy and Spain. The analysed material was cDNA or gDNA that came from T cells, B-cell-depleted T cells, or PBMCs.

CDR1 and CDR2 (germline): ENHRY, SYGVKD. The ends were cut back, 3 bases at V and 7 bases at J, with 13 bases in the middle. The CDR3 has 14 amino acids. This chain joins TRBV10-3 and TRBJ2-1; D is undetermined. Sequenced: peripheral blood. The TCR comes from a woman in her 50s with active or convalescent COVID-19. The CDR3: CAISDERTGNEQFF. CDR3 in DNA: TGTGCCATCAGTGACGAACGAACCGGGAATGAGCAGTTCTTC.